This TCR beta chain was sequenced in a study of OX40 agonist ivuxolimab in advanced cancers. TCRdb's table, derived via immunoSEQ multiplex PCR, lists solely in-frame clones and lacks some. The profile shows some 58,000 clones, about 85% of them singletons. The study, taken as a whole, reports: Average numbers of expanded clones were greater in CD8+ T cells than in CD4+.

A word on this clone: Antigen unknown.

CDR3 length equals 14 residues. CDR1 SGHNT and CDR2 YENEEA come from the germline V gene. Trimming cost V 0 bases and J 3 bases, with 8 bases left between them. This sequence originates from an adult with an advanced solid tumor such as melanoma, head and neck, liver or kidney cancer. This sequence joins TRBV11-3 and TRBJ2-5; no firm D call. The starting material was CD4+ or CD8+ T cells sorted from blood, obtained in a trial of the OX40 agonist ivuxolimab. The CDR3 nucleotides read TGTGCCAGCAGCTTAGATGGGGAAGAAGAGACCCAGTACTTC. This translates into CASSLDGEEETQYF.